Each of the 3 T cell receptor beta chains below was sequenced from the same sample in a study of regulatory T cells in long-lasting Graves disease. Relying on iRepertoire HTBI primers and Arm-PCR of CDR3 regions, the team built TCR beta libraries. TCRdb recomputed calls from the multiplex PCR reads with MiXCR, one row per CDR3 protein. This repertoire shows over 250,000 distinct CDR3 sequences, more than 20% found once; its top ten account for about 56%. Time point given: persistent/refractory GD, antithyroid drugs over 5 years with positive TRAb. PBMC RNA was the source of the TCR library. The material sequenced was peripheral blood mononuclear cells (PBMCs), taken when the disease was refractory, from a patient treated with antithyroid drugs. These receptors were obtained from a female donor with Graves disease.

This chain joins TRBV2 and TRBJ2-7; TRBD2 matches at 7 bases. V lost 8 bases and J lost 0; bases outside the gene matches: 7. Per the germline V gene, CDR1 is SNHLY and CDR2 is FYNNEI. The CDR3 is 14 amino acids. This CDR3 is CASGREAHSYEQYF. As DNA, the CDR3 is TGTGCCAGCGGTCGGGAGGCGCACTCCTACGAGCAGTACTTC.

V gene TRBV15 combines with J gene TRBJ1-1; D is unresolved. The CDR3 length is 15 residues. V was pared by 0 bases and J by 0 bases, with 8 bases between. Germline loops: CDR1 LNHNV, CDR2 YYDKDF (reference sequence). The CDR3 DNA is TGTGCCACCAGCAGAGATCTGAAGATGAACACTGAAGCTTTCTTT. This gives the protein CATSRDLKMNTEAFF.

This clonotype appeared a few times. This sequence joins TRBV29-1 and TRBJ1-3; perhaps TRBD1 as D (6 bases). V was shortened by 5 bases and J by 1 base, with 18 bases between the two germline ends. Looked up from germline, CDR1 is SQVTM and CDR2 is ANQGSEA. The CDR3 is made up of 16 amino acids. CDR3 sequence reads: CSVTLTGILSGNTIYF. The CDR3 DNA is TGCAGCGTTACCCTTACAGGGATACTTTCTGGAAACACCATATATTTT.